These T cell receptor beta chains were read from a single sample in a study of control samples from healthy donors and cancer patients. Libraries were prepared by immunoSEQ multiplex PCR; TCRdb keeps only in-frame clonotypes and omits some of them. The sample consists of around 93,000 clones, 70% to 90% of them appearing once. Specimen: blood. These receptors were taken from a man aged 25-40 years in good health. The CDR3 runs from the conserved cysteine through the conserved F or W. The D gene is left open where the match is weak.

CDR3 | D | J | V
CASSLRLGTGPNNEQFF | TRBD1 | TRBJ2-1 | TRBV7-6
CAISELPYEQYF | . | TRBJ2-7 | TRBV10-3
CASSGTGTEAFF | TRBD1 | TRBJ1-1 | TRBV12-3/TRBV12-4
CASSVLAEIDNEQFF | TRBD2 | TRBJ2-1 | TRBV9
CASSLGLAGEGHEQYF | TRBD2 | TRBJ2-7 | TRBV7-2
CSVAPGQGNTDTQYF | TRBD1 | TRBJ2-3 | TRBV29-1
CASSTRTESYEQYF | . | TRBJ2-7 | TRBV7-9
CASSLTGVRGEKLFF | . | TRBJ1-4 | TRBV11-3
CAISEGTSRRETQYF | TRBD2 | TRBJ2-5 | TRBV10-3
CASSLAQSPETQYF | . | TRBJ2-5 | TRBV7-6
CASSLDGGDEQFF | . | TRBJ2-1 | TRBV7-9
CASSQLDIQYF | . | TRBJ2-4 | TRBV4-1
CASGGRGGYTF | . | TRBJ1-2 | TRBV6-6
CASSQAAGDSNQPQHF | . | TRBJ1-5 | TRBV4-1
CASSPGWGNQPQHF | . | TRBJ1-5 | TRBV7-2
CASSPLGKTLVAKNIQYF | . | TRBJ2-4 | TRBV21-1
CASRSGGAGSPLHF | TRBD1 | TRBJ1-6 | TRBV7-9
CASSLDTYEQYF | . | TRBJ2-7 | TRBV11-2
CASRTGREGLNEQFF | TRBD2 | TRBJ2-1 | TRBV3-1/TRBV3-2
CAISPRDSGTQYF | . | TRBJ2-5 | TRBV10-3
CASGLKTGGKETQYF | TRBD1 | TRBJ2-5 | TRBV12-5
CASSLRWGDSGTDTQYF | . | TRBJ2-3 | TRBV4-1
CASSRPDRLNQPQHF | . | TRBJ1-5 | TRBV28
CASSWGGETQYF | . | TRBJ2-5 | TRBV5-1
CASSLEGGNTIYF | . | TRBJ1-3 | TRBV5-1
CASSKGTGGGVNYGYTF | TRBD1 | TRBJ1-2 | TRBV4-1
CASSIRLGEQFF | . | TRBJ2-1 | TRBV19
CASSLILAGGRNEQFF | TRBD2 | TRBJ2-1 | TRBV7-2
CATSPRTGGFGEAFF | TRBD1 | TRBJ1-1 | TRBV15
CASPETSTNEKLFF | . | TRBJ1-4 | TRBV23-1
CAISPGTGSTDTQYF | TRBD1 | TRBJ2-3 | TRBV10-3
CASSLNFYGYTF | . | TRBJ1-2 | TRBV28
CASSLFTSGDYEQYF | TRBD2 | TRBJ2-7 | TRBV5-1
CAWGSGLLYNEQFF | . | TRBJ2-1 | TRBV30
CASSIRRPNSGANVLTF | . | TRBJ2-6 | TRBV19
CASSVGGSNYGYTF | . | TRBJ1-2 | TRBV2
CASSLGTPDTQYF | . | TRBJ2-3 | TRBV19
CASSLSVETGSYEQYF | TRBD1 | TRBJ2-7 | TRBV5-5
CASRGGMAQHF | . | TRBJ1-5 | TRBV19
CASTPRRGSPEAFF | . | TRBJ1-1 | TRBV7-2
CASSRTGLSSYEQYF | TRBD1 | TRBJ2-7 | TRBV5-1
CAIWTGGNINYGYTF | TRBD1 | TRBJ1-2 | TRBV10-3
CASSQDKAEGNTEAFF | . | TRBJ1-1 | TRBV4-2
CATSGISGSQYF | . | TRBJ2-7 | TRBV24-1
CASSLVGEQFF | . | TRBJ2-1 | TRBV5-1
CAWIFGGSSSYNEQFF | . | TRBJ2-1 | TRBV30
CASSLGRSTDTQYF | . | TRBJ2-3 | TRBV27